This TCR beta chain was recovered during a study of T cells after yellow fever vaccination. Whole-study findings and limits: Re-detected after boosting: most primary clones, 96% of CD4 and less than 90% of CD8. When the response was secondary, it was weaker but reached its peak faster, day 5 versus 15.

The authors made TCR cDNA by 5'RACE template switching, adding a universal primer site and UMIs. TCRdb reprocessed the 5' RACE reads via MiXCR and lists one record per CDR3 protein. The table has 200,000 or so distinct CDR3 sequences, over 6.5% seen once. The count of this clonotype is one. Its specificity is not known. V lost 7 bases to trimming and J lost 4 bases, with 23 bases between them. The V gene's germline CDR1 is DFQATT and CDR2 SNEGSKA (reference sequence). CDR3 size: 16 residues. The sequencing here drew on CD4+ T cells sorted from PBMCs, taken on the day of the yellow fever booster vaccination. The chain couples TRBV20-1 to TRBJ2-1, with D perhaps TRBD1 or TRBD2 (5 bases each). The TCR sequence derives from a man aged 25-45 years who received the YFV17D yellow fever vaccine. DNA for the CDR3: TGCAGTGTTAGGGGCCAGGGTGCGGGCTTGTACAATGAGCAGTTCTTC. The encoded protein is CSVRGQGAGLYNEQFF.